This record covers a single T cell receptor beta chain. This record comes from a study of beta chain features in type 1 diabetes. Since all of the isolated RNA was reverse transcribed, expressed TCRB transcripts were what got sequenced. Assay used: immunoSEQ multiplex PCR; TCRdb lists only in-frame clones, some missing. The repertoire holds about 240,000 clones, about 30% seen once, with roughly 4.1% in the top ten. The ends were cut back, 5 bases at V and 4 bases at J, with 11 bases in the middle. The V gene's germline CDR1 is MDHEN and CDR2 SYDVKM. The CDR3 length is 13 residues. The TCR comes from a man younger than 45 in good health. Material for sequencing was central memory CD4+ T cells from blood. The rearrangement links TRBV28 to TRBJ1-1; D remains unclear. DNA for the CDR3: TGTGCCAGCAGTCCGACGGCCGGCACTGAAGCTTTCTTT. As protein: CASSPTAGTEAFF.